The TCR beta chain under discussion was sequenced for a study of blood T cells in healthy people across ages. Trimming cost V 3 bases and J 11 bases; bases outside gene matches: 11. This CDR3 has 13 amino acids. Germline V gives CDR1 DFQATT, CDR2 SNEGSKA (reference sequence). A second PCR of about 6 to 12 cycles used a sample-barcoded 5' primer and a J-beta primer mix. MiXCR was run by TCRdb on the 5' RACE reads, yielding one entry per CDR3 protein. This table has roughly 800,000 distinct CDR3 sequences, about 37% appearing once. The specimen sequenced was blood. The origin of this receptor is a man between 18 and 35 years old in good health. The rearrangement joins TRBV20-1 to TRBJ2-5, with 8 nucleotides matching TRBD2. Here the CDR3 reads CSASGGAYHEQYF. In DNA form, the CDR3 reads TGCAGTGCTAGCGGGGGGGCCTACCATGAGCAGTACTTC.